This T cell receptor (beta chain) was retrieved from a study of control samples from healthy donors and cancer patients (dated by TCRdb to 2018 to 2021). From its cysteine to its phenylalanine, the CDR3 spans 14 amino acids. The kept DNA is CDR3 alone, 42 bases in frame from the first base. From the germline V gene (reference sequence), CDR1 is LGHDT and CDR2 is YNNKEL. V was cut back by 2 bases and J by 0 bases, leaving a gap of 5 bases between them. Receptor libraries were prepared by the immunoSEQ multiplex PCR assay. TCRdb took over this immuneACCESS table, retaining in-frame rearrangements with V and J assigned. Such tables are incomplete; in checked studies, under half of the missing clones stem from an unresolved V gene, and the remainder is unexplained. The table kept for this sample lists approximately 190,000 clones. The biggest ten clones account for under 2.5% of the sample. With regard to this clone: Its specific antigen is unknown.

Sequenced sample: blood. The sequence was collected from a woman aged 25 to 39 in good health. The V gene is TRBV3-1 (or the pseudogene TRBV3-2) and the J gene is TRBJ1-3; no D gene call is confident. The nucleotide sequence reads TGTGCCAGCAGCCAAATCGGCTCTGGAAACACCATATATTTT. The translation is CASSQIGSGNTIYF.